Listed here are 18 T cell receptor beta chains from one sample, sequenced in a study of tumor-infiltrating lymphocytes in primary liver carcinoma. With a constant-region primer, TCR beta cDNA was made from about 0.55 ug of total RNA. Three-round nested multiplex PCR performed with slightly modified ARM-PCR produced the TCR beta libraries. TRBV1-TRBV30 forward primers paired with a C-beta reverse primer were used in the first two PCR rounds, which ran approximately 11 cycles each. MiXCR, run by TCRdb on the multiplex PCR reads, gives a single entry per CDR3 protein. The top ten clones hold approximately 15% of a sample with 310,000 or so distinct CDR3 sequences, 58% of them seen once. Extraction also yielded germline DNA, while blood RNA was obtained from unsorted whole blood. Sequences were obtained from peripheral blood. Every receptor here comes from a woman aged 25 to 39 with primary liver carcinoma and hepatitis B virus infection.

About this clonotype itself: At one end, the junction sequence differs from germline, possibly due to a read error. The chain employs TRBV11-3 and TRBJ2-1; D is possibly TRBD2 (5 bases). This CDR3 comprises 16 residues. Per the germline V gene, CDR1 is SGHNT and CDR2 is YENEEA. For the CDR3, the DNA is TGTGCCTGCAGCTCCCCGGGATGTTCCCCGGGTCATGCGCAGTTCTTC. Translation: CACSSPGCSPGHAQFF.

The CDR3 sequence is CASSTGTNSYEQYF. Here the CDR3 DNA reads TGTGCCAGCAGCACCGGGACTAACTCCTACGAGCAGTACTTC. J is TRBJ2-7 and V is TRBV7-8; 7 bases line up with TRBD2. This CDR3 has 14 amino acids. The junction had 4 bases not matched to a gene; V was cut back by 5 bases and J by 0 bases. In germline, CDR1 is SGHVS, CDR2 FQNEAQ.

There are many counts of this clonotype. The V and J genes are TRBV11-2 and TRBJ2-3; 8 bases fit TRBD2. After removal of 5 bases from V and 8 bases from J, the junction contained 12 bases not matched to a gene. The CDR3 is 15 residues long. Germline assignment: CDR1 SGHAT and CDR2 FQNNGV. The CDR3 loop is CASSQSGSGGSTQYF. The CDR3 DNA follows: TGTGCCAGCAGCCAAAGCGGAAGCGGGGGTAGTACGCAGTATTTT.

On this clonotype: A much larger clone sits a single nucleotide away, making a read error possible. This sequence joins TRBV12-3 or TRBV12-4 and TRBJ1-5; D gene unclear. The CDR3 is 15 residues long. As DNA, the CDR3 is TGTGCCAGCAATTTAGCGCATGGTAGCAATCAGCCCCAGCATTTT. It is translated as CASNLAHGSNQPQHF.

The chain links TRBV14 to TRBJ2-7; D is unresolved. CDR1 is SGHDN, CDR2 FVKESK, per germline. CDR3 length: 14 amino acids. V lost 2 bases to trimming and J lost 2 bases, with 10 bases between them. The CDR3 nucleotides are TGTGCCAGCAGCCAAATCACTACCACCTACGAGCAGTACTTC. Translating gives CASSQITTTYEQYF.

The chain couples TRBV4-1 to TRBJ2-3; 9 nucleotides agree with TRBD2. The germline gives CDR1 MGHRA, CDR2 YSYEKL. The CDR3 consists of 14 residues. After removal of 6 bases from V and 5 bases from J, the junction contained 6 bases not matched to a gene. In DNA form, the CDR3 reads TGCGCCAGCAGTCTAGCGGGGCCCATAGATACGCAGTATTTT. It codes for CASSLAGPIDTQYF.

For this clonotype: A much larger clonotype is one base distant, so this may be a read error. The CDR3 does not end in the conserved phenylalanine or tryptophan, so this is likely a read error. CDR3 DNA sequence: TGCAGCGTCAATCCGACAGGCACTAACACCGGGGAGCTGTTTCTT. This encodes CSVNPTGTNTGELFL. This sequence joins TRBV29-1 and TRBJ2-2, with D possibly TRBD1 on 6 matching bases. The V gene lost 6 bases and the J gene lost 2 bases, with 16 bases spanning the gap. The CDR3 consists of 15 residues. Germline CDR1 and CDR2: SQVTM and ANQGSEA.

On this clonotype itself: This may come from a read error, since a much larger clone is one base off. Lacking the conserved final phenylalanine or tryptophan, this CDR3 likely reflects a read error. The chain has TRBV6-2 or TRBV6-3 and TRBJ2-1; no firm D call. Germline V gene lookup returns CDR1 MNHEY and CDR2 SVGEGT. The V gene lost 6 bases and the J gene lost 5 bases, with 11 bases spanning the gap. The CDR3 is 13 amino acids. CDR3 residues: CASRRDGHNEQFS. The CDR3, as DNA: TGTGCCAGCAGGAGAGACGGACACAATGAGCAGTTCTCC.

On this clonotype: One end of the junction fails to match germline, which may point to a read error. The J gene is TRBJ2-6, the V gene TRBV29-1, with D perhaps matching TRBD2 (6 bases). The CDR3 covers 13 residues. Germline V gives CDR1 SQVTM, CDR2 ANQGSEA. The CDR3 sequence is CGVWDSGTNVLTF. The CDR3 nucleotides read TGCGGCGTTTGGGACTCTGGGACCAACGTCCTGACTTTC. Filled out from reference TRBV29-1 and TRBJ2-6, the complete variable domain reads SAVISQKPSRDICQRGTSLTIQCQVDSQVTMMFWYRQQPGQSLTLIATANQGSEATYESGFVIDKFPISRPNLTFSTLTVSNMSPEDSSIYLCGVWDSGTNVLTFGAGSRLTVL.

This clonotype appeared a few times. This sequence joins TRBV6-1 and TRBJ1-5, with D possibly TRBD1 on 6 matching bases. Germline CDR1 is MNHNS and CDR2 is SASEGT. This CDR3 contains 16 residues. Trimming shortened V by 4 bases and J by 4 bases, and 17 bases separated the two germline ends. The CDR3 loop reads CASSGTVRTANQPQHF. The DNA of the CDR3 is TGTGCCAGCAGTGGGACCGTTAGGACAGCTAATCAGCCCCAGCATTTT.

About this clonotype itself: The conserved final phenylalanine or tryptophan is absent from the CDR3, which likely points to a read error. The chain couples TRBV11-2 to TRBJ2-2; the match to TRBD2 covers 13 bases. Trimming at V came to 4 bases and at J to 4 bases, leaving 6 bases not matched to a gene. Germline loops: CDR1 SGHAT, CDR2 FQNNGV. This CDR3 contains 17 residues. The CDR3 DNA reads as TGTGCCAGCAGCTCGGGACTAGCGGGAACGATCACCGGGGAGCTGTTTGTT. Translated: CASSSGLAGTITGELFV.

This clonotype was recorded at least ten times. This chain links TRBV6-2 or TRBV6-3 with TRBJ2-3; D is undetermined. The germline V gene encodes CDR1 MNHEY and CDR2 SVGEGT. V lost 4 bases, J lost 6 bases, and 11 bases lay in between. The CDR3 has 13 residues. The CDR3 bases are TGTGCCAGCAGTTCGCAAGAGACGGATACGCAGTATTTT. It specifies CASSSQETDTQYF.

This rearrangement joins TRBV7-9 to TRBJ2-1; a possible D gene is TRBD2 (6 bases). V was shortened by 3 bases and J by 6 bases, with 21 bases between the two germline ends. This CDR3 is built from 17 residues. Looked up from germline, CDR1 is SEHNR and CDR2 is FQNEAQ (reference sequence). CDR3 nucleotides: TGTGCCAGCAGCTTCCAGACCGCTACTAGCCGTGGCAATGAGCAGTTCTTC. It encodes CASSFQTATSRGNEQFF.

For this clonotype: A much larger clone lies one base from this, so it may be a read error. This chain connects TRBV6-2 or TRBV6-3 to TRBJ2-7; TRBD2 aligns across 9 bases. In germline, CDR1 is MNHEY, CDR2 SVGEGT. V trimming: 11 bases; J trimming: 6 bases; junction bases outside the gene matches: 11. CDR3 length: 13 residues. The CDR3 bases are TGTGCCGGCAAAGCGGGAGGCCCCAGCGAGCAGTACTTC. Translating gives CAGKAGGPSEQYF.

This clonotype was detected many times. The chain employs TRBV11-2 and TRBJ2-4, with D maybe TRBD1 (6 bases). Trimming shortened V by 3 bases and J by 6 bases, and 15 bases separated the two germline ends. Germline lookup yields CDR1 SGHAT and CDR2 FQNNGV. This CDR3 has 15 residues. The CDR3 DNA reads TGTGCCAGCAGCTTGTTAGATCTAGGGGGAAACATTCAGTACTTC. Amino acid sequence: CASSLLDLGGNIQYF. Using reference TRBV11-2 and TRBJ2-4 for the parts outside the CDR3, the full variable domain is EAGVAQSPRYKIIEKRQSVAFWCNPISGHATLYWYQQILGQGPKLLIQFQNNGVVDDSQLPKDRFSAERLKGVDSTLKIQPAKLEDSAVYLCASSLLDLGGNIQYFGAGTRLSVL.

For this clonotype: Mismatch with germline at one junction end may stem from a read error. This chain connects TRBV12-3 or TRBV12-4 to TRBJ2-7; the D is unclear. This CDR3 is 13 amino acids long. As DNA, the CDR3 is TGTGCCAGAAGTTTCGAGGTGGGGTCCGAGCAGTACTTC. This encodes CARSFEVGSEQYF.

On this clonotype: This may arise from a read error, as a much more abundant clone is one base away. CDR3 region: CSVPDSGNYGYTF. DNA of the CDR3: TGCAGCGTTCCGGACAGTGGTAACTATGGCTACACCTTC. This chain links TRBV29-1 with TRBJ1-2; possibly TRBD1 for D (6 bases). The CDR3 has 13 amino acids. V was clipped by 5 bases and J by 1 base, with 11 bases between them. CDR1 and CDR2 from the germline V gene are SQVTM and ANQGSEA.

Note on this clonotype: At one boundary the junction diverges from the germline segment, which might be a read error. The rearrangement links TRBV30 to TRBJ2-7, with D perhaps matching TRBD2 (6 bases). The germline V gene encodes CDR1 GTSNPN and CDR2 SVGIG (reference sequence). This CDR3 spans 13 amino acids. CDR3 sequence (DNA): TGTGCCTGCCAACAGGACACGGACTACGGGCAGTACTTC. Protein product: CACQQDTDYGQYF.